A few counts support the clone carrying this T cell receptor (beta chain). The antigen remains unidentified. The entry originates in a study of identical twins. Findings of the study overall: It was cross-sectional statistical analysis, not following the same donors, that the conclusions relied on.

One entry per CDR3 protein results from TCRdb running MiXCR on the 5' RACE reads. The data hold more than 600,000 distinct CDR3 sequences, with 15% to 20% observed a single time. The germline V gene encodes CDR1 MNHEY and CDR2 SMNVEV (reference sequence). The CDR3 length is 13 residues. The V end lost 4 bases, the J end lost 9 bases, and 16 bases lay between the germline ends. This same sample was also taken into another study, of T cells expressing NK-cell markers. That paper adds: Among CD8+ T cells from five or six donors, dominant NKG2C+ clonotypes accounted for about 1.0-7.5%. Four donors likewise had their CD3+CD56-NKG2C+ fraction led by these clonotypes.

The sequenced sample consisted of PBMCs. This clonotype was obtained from a woman between 18 and 29 years old in good health. The chain carries TRBV27 and TRBJ2-7; D may match TRBD1 or TRBD2 (6 bases each). DNA for the CDR3: TGTGCCAGCAGTTCAAAGGGGGGAAGAATGCAGTACTTC. Its protein product is CASSSKGGRMQYF.